This TCR beta chain was sequenced for a study of blood T cell repertoires in COVID-19. Study-wide background: Donors in the United States, Italy and Spain gave samples during acute or convalescent COVID-19. Sources were T cells, B-cell-depleted T cells, or PBMCs; the material itself was cDNA or gDNA.

The CDR3 has 13 amino acids. Trimming left V 0 bases short and J 5 bases short, with 8 bases between. Germline-derived CDR1 and CDR2 are SGHRS and YFSETQ. As processed by the authors: Cell counts per sample came from amplifying reference gene primers. Here immunoSEQ multiplex PCR was the method, and the copy in TCRdb shows in-frame clones only, minus some. V and J calls and clone size come straight from that table; D and trimming were deduced from the DNA. Of more than 300,000 clones in the sample, around 88% were seen once. Sequencing was carried out using peripheral blood. The chain is built from TRBV5-1 and TRBJ1-1; D is uncertain. This clonotype originated in a woman aged 30 to 39 with COVID-19, enrolled during active disease. This chain's CDR3 is CASSLVERTEAFF. DNA of the CDR3: TGCGCCAGCAGCTTGGTGGAGAGGACTGAAGCTTTCTTT.